The clone carrying this T cell receptor (beta chain) was observed a few times. Its antigen is not identified. Looked up from germline, CDR1 is MNHNS and CDR2 is SASEGT. The trim removed 0 bases at V and 5 bases at J, leaving 13 bases unmatched. CDR3 length equals 19 residues. The sample belongs to a study of cytotoxic CD8 clonotypes in ibrutinib-treated CLL. The study's findings and limits: Public clonotypes (which were uncommon) either contracted or remained stable on treatment.

The assay was immunoSEQ multiplex PCR, and TCRdb's table has in-frame clones only and misses some. The profile shows roughly 250,000 clones, 60% to 75% of them singletons. This clonotype originated in a human donor with chronic lymphocytic leukemia. Sequencing was performed on PBMCs, taken after 24 months of ibrutinib treatment. V is TRBV6-1 and J is TRBJ2-5, with TRBD2 matching over 12 bases. CDR3 sequence: CASSEALLASGRARETQYF. In nucleotides, the CDR3 is TGTGCCAGCAGTGAAGCGCTTTTGGCTAGCGGGAGGGCCCGGGAGACCCAGTACTTC.